This T cell receptor beta chain was sequenced in a study of shared clonotypes between healthy human individuals. Across the study: Per-donor plates numbered three CD4 naive, three CD4 memory, two CD8 naive and one CD8 memory.

Study outcomes and limitations: Non-shared clonotypes showed lower generation probabilities than clonotypes common to all four donors.

Concerning this clone: Its specificity is unknown.

This CDR3 is 14 amino acids long. The germline gives CDR1 MNHNS, CDR2 SASEGT. Deletions cut 4 bases from V and 10 bases from J, with 19 bases between. Generated by immunoSEQ multiplex PCR, the TCRdb table keeps only in-frame clones and is missing some. The table has approximately 1,500,000 clones, around 98% seen once. This clonotype was sampled from a man aged 30 to 45 in good health. V is TRBV6-1 and J is TRBJ1-1; D is uncertain. Sequencing was performed on naive CD4+ T cells sorted from blood. Subset: CD45RA+ positively selected. CDR3 protein: CASSVFGVAVRAFF. In DNA, the CDR3 is TGTGCCAGCAGTGTATTCGGGGTTGCCGTTCGAGCTTTCTTT.